A selection of T cell receptor beta chains follows, all from one sample in a study of T cell changes during pregnancy in multiple sclerosis. The protocol was immunoSEQ multiplex PCR, while the TCRdb copy is restricted to in-frame clones and leaves out a portion. The repertoire holds 25,000 to 30,000 clones, with less than 90% as singletons. The material was CD8+ T cells from peripheral blood mononuclear cells, obtained before pregnancy. The receptor source for this set is a female donor with multiple sclerosis, enrolled in a pregnancy study. Both conserved end residues are part of each CDR3. Fields, in order: V gene, D gene, clone size, J gene, CDR3 DNA, CDR3 protein. A D gene is named only where the DNA matches it firmly. Expanded clones get a size class; other rows say once, few or many, or leave the size out.

TRBV7-9,TRBD1,once,TRBJ2-7,TGTGCCAGCAGCTCCTCAGCCAGGGGGCACTACGAGCAGTACTTC,CASSSSARGHYEQYF
TRBV6-5,TRBD2,.,TRBJ2-1,TGTGCCAGCAGTTATAACCCCGCGGGGGAGTACAATGAGCAGTTCTTC,CASSYNPAGEYNEQFF
TRBV27,.,.,TRBJ2-1,TGTGCCAGCAGTTTACGGGGAGCCCATGAGCAGTTCTTC,CASSLRGAHEQFF
TRBV9,.,.,TRBJ2-7,TGTGCCAGCAGCGTAGGCGGGAACTCCTACGAGCAGTACTTC,CASSVGGNSYEQYF
TRBV27,.,.,TRBJ2-7,TGTGCCAGCAGTTTACTAGCTGGGCTACCGCGCCCTACGAACGAGTACGAGCAGTACTTC,CASSLLAGLPRPTNEYEQYF
TRBV4-1,TRBD2,once,TRBJ2-3,TGCGCCAGCAGATTAGCGGGGGGGCCAGATACGCAGTATTTT,CASRLAGGPDTQYF
TRBV11-1,.,.,TRBJ2-7,TGTGCCAGCAGCTTCGGCAGCGGCCTCTACGAGCAGTACTTC,CASSFGSGLYEQYF
TRBV28,.,.,TRBJ2-7,TGTGCCAGCAGTTTTCTTCGGGTTGCCTACGAGCAGTACTTC,CASSFLRVAYEQYF
TRBV6-5,.,.,TRBJ1-4,TGTGCCAGCCGCGGAGGGATGAGCGGTGAAAAACTGTTTTTT,CASRGGMSGEKLFF
TRBV5-1,TRBD2,.,TRBJ2-2,TGCGCCAGCAGCTTGGACCCTAGCGGGGGGAACACCGGGGAGCTGTTTTTT,CASSLDPSGGNTGELFF
TRBV19,.,once,TRBJ1-1,TGTGCCAGTAGTACAGGGTTCAACAAGCCCACTGAAGCTTTCTTT,CASSTGFNKPTEAFF
TRBV9,.,once,TRBJ1-2,TGTGCCAGCAGCGTAGAACAGGGAAGCGGCTACACCTTC,CASSVEQGSGYTF
TRBV13,.,.,TRBJ1-2,TGTGCCAGCAGCGCCGGGAGAGCTCCTCTCTATGGCTACACCTTC,CASSAGRAPLYGYTF
TRBV13,TRBD1,.,TRBJ2-7,TGTGCCAGCAGCTCGCCCGCAGGGGGCTACTACGAGCAGTACTTC,CASSSPAGGYYEQYF
TRBV4-2,TRBD2,.,TRBJ2-3,TGTGCCAGCAGCCAAGATGCGGGGGGGATCACAGATACGCAGTATTTT,CASSQDAGGITDTQYF
TRBV27,.,once,TRBJ2-7,TGTGCCAGCCCACCTACGGCACGGAGTTACGAGCAGTACTTC,CASPPTARSYEQYF
TRBV5-6,.,.,TRBJ1-4,TGTGCCAGCAGCTTGAACGTCTGGCAGGGTGAAAAACTGTTTTTT,CASSLNVWQGEKLFF
TRBV4-3,TRBD2,.,TRBJ2-7,TGCGCCAGCAGCCAAGAAATGACTAGCGGGCACTACGAGCAGTACTTC,CASSQEMTSGHYEQYF
TRBV6-6,TRBD1,.,TRBJ2-7,TGTGCCAGCAACTCCTGGGACAGATCCTACGAGCAGTACTTC,CASNSWDRSYEQYF
TRBV7-9,TRBD1,.,TRBJ1-2,TGTGCCAGCACCTCCTGGGACAGCGCTAACTATGGCTACACCTTC,CASTSWDSANYGYTF
TRBV5-6,TRBD1,.,TRBJ2-7,TGTGCCAGCAGCATTTGGACAGGGGGTTACACCTACGAGCAGTACTTC,CASSIWTGGYTYEQYF
TRBV27,TRBD2,.,TRBJ2-3,TGTGCCAGCAGACTAGCGGGGGGTATCACAGATACGCAGTATTTT,CASRLAGGITDTQYF
TRBV6-4,TRBD2,.,TRBJ2-1,TGTGCCAGCAGTGACTCGGCGGGGGGGCATAATGAGCAGTTCTTC,CASSDSAGGHNEQFF
TRBV30,.,.,TRBJ2-7,TGTGCCTGGAGTCCCATCTCCTACGAGCAGTACTTC,CAWSPISYEQYF
TRBV28,.,.,TRBJ1-5,TGTGCCAGCAGTTTCGAGACAGCCTTGTATCAGCCCCAGCATTTT,CASSFETALYQPQHF